This T cell receptor beta chain originates from a study of blood T cell repertoires in COVID-19. The method was immunoSEQ multiplex PCR; TCRdb's version includes in-frame clones alone and lacks a portion of them. The sample yields around 130,000 clones, about 74% seen once. The sample comprised peripheral blood. The sequence was collected from a man aged 50-59 years with acute or convalescent COVID-19.

Here the CDR3 reads CASSLVEAGRLGNTIYF. CDR3 DNA: TGCGCCAGCAGCTTGGTCGAGGCGGGGAGACTTGGAAACACCATATATTTT. The genes are TRBV5-1 and TRBJ1-3; D call uncertain. V lost 0 bases and J lost 3, with 16 bases in between. CDR3 size: 17 residues. Germline assignment: CDR1 SGHRS and CDR2 YFSETQ. Variable domain in full (rest from reference TRBV5-1 and TRBJ1-3): KAGVTQTPRYLIKTRGQQVTLSCSPISGHRSVSWYQQTPGQGLQFLFEYFSETQRNKGNFPGRFSGRQFSNSRSEMNVSTLELGDSALYLCASSLVEAGRLGNTIYFGEGSWLTVV.